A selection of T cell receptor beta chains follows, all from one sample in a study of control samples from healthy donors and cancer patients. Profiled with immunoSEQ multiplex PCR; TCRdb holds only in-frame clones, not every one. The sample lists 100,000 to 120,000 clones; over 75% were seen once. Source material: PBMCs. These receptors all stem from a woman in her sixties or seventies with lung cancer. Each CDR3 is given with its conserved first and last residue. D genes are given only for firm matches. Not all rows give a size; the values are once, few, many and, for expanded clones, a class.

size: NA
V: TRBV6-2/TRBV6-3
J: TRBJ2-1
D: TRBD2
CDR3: CASSYVWVTSDWEQFF
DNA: TGTGCCAGCAGTTACGTTTGGGTCACTAGCGATTGGGAGCAGTTCTTC

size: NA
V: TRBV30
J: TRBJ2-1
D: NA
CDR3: CAWGRDYNEQFF
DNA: TGTGCCTGGGGACGGGACTACAATGAGCAGTTCTTC

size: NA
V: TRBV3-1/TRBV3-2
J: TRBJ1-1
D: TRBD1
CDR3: CASSPGAGGYTEAFF
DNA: TGTGCCAGCAGTCCCGGGGCAGGGGGTTATACTGAAGCTTTCTTT

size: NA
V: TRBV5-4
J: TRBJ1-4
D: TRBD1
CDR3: CASSFPGQPNEKLFF
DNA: TGTGCCAGCAGCTTCCCGGGACAGCCTAATGAAAAACTGTTTTTT

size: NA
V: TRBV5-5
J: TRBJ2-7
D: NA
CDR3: CASSFAAYEQYF
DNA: TGTGCCAGCAGCTTCGCCGCCTACGAGCAGTACTTC

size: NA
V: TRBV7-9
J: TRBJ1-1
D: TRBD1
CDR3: CAIKGGGVEAFF
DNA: TGTGCCATCAAAGGGGGCGGGGTTGAAGCTTTCTTT

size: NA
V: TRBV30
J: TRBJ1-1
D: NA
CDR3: CAWRGGIWGTEAFF
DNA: TGTGCCTGGAGGGGGGGGATCTGGGGGACTGAAGCTTTCTTT

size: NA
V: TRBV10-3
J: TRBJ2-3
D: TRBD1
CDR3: CAISPGQGIDTQYF
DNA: TGTGCCATCAGTCCGGGACAGGGGATAGATACGCAGTATTTT

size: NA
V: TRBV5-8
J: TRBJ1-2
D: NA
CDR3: CASRLRDPYGYTF
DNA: TGTGCCAGCAGACTCAGGGACCCCTATGGCTACACCTTC

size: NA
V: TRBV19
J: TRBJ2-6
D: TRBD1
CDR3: CASNHGTGFLSGANVLTF
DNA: TGTGCCAGTAACCACGGGACAGGATTCCTCTCTGGGGCCAACGTCCTGACTTTC

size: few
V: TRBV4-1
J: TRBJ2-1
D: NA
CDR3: CASSQGGGPYNEQFF
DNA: TGCGCCAGCAGCCAAGGGGGGGGCCCCTACAATGAGCAGTTCTTC

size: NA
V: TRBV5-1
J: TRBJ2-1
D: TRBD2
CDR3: CASSRAGVYNEQFF
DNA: TGCGCCAGCAGCCGAGCGGGGGTATACAATGAGCAGTTCTTC

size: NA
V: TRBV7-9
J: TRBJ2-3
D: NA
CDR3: CASSSGRSTDTQYF
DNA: TGTGCCAGCAGCAGTGGAAGGAGCACAGATACGCAGTATTTT

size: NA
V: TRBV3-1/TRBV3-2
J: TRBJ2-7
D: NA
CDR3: CASSPRVGAYEQYF
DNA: TGTGCCAGCAGCCCGCGAGTAGGAGCCTACGAGCAGTACTTC

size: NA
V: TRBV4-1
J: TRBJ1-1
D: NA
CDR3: CASSQDSGRKSPKAFF
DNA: TGCGCCAGCAGCCAAGACTCGGGACGAAAATCACCCAAAGCTTTCTTT

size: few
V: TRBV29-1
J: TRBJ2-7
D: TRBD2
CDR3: CSVASSGSLHEQYF
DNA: TGCAGCGTTGCCTCTAGCGGGAGTCTCCACGAGCAGTACTTC

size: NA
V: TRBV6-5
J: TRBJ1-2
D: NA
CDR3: CASSYGGYGYTF
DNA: TGTGCCAGCAGTTATGGGGGGTATGGCTACACCTTC

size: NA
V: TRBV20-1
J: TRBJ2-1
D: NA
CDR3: CSAIRENEQFF
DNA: TGCAGTGCTATCCGCGAGAATGAGCAGTTCTTC

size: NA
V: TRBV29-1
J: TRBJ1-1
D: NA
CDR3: CSAIRQHNTEAFF
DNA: TGCAGCGCAATCAGACAGCACAACACTGAAGCTTTCTTT

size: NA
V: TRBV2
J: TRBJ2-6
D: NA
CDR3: CASPPSSGANVLTF
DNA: TGTGCCAGCCCTCCCTCCTCTGGGGCCAACGTCCTGACTTTC

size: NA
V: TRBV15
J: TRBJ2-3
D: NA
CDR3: CATSSGGLGGDTQYF
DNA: TGTGCCACCAGCAGCGGGGGACTGGGTGGCGATACGCAGTATTTT

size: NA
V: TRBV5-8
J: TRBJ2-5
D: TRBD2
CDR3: CASRGAGGETQYF
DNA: TGTGCCAGCAGGGGAGCGGGGGGAGAGACCCAGTACTTC

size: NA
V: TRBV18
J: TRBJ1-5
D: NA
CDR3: CASSPDISNQPQHF
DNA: TGTGCCAGCTCACCTGACATTAGCAATCAGCCCCAGCATTTT

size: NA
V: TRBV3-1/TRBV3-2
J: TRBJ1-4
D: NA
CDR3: CASSQDWDPIEFRRWEKLFF
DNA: TGTGCCAGCAGCCAAGATTGGGACCCAATAGAATTTAGACGGTGGGAAAAACTGTTTTTT

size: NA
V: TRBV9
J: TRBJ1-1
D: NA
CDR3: CASSVAPGSEAFF
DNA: TGTGCCAGCAGCGTAGCACCTGGCTCTGAAGCTTTCTTT

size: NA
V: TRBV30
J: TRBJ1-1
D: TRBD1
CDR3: CAWFRRGQGREAFF
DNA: TGTGCCTGGTTCAGGCGCGGACAGGGGCGTGAAGCTTTCTTT

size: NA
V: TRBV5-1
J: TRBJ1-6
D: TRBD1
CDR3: CASRFTGANSPLHF
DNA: TGCGCCAGCAGGTTCACAGGGGCAAATTCACCCCTCCACTTT

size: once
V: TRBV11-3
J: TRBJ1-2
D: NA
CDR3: CASSLDRRAINYGYTF
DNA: TGTGCCAGCAGCTTAGACCGAAGGGCGATTAACTATGGCTACACCTTC

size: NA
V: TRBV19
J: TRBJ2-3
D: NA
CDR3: CASSISSGTTDTQYF
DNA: TGTGCCAGTAGTATATCCAGCGGCACTACAGATACGCAGTATTTT

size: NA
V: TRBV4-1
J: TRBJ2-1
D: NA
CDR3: CASTETGPSYNEQFF
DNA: TGCGCCAGCACCGAAACTGGACCCTCCTACAATGAGCAGTTCTTC

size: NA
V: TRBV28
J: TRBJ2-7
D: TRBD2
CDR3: CASSWDSGRFSYEQYF
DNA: TGTGCCAGCAGTTGGGATAGCGGGAGGTTTTCCTACGAGCAGTACTTC

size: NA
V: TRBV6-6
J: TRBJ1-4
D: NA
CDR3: CASKGDQKLFF
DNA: TGTGCCAGCAAGGGGGACCAAAAACTGTTTTTT

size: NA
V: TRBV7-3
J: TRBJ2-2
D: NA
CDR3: CASSWEDGVTGELFF
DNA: TGTGCCAGCAGCTGGGAGGATGGTGTCACCGGGGAGCTGTTTTTT

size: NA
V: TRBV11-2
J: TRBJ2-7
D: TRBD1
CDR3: CASSLESGGGGEQYF
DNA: TGTGCCAGCAGCTTAGAGTCAGGGGGTGGAGGCGAGCAGTACTTC

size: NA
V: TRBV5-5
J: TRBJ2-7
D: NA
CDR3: CASSLAQGNYEQYF
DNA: TGTGCCAGCAGCTTGGCACAGGGCAACTACGAGCAGTACTTC

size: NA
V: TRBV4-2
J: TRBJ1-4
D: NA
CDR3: CASSQDWETAHFEKLFF
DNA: TGTGCCAGCAGCCAAGATTGGGAGACAGCCCATTTTGAAAAACTGTTTTTT

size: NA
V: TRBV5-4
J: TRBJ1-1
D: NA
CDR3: CASSLGGGGTEAFF
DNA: TGTGCCAGCAGCTTGGGGGGGGGAGGCACTGAAGCTTTCTTT

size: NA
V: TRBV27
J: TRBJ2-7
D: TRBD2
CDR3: CASSLSSVAGNSYEQYF
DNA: TGTGCCAGCAGTTTATCGTCGGTAGCGGGAAATTCCTACGAGCAGTACTTC

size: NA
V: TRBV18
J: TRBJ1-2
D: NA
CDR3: CASSPPYGGYTF
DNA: TGTGCCAGCTCACCACCTTACGGGGGCTACACCTTC

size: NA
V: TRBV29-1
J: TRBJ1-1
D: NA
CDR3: CSVGESNTEAFF
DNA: TGCAGCGTTGGGGAATCTAACACTGAAGCTTTCTTT

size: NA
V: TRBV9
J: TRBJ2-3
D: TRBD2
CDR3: CASSVREGDTQYF
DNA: TGTGCCAGCAGCGTAAGGGAGGGAGATACGCAGTATTTT

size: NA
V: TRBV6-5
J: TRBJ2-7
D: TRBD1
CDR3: CASRSGTEGREQYF
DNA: TGTGCCAGCAGGTCCGGGACAGAAGGTCGGGAGCAGTACTTC

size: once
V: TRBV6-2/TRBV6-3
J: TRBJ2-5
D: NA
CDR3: CASSSLGGRQETQYF
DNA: TGTGCCAGCAGTTCCTTGGGGGGGCGGCAAGAGACCCAGTACTTC

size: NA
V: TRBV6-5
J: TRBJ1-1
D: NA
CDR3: CASRLFDRDTEAFF
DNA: TGTGCCAGCCGACTATTTGACAGAGACACTGAAGCTTTCTTT

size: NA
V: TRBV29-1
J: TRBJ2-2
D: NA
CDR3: CSVGVRGNTGELFF
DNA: TGCAGCGTTGGAGTCAGGGGTAACACCGGGGAGCTGTTTTTT

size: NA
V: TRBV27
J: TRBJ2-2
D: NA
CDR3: CASSKGQNTGELFF
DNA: TGTGCCAGCAGTAAGGGACAGAACACCGGGGAGCTGTTTTTT

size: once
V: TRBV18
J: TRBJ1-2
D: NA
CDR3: CASSPPGGGGYTF
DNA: TGTGCCAGCTCACCACCGGGGGGTGGCGGCTACACCTTC

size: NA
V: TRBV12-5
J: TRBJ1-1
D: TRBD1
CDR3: CASGEGQGGVNTEAFF
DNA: TGTGCTAGTGGTGAGGGACAGGGCGGGGTTAACACTGAAGCTTTCTTT